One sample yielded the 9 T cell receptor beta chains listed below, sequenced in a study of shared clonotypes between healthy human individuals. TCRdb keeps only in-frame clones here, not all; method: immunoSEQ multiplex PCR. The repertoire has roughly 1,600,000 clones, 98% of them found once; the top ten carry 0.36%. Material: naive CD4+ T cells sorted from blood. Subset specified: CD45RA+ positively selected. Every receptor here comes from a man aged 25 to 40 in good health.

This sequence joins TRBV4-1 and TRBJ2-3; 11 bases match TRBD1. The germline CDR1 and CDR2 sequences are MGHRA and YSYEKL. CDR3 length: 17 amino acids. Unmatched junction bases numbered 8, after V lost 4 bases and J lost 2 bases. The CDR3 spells CASSPHRGQGVTDTQYF. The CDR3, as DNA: TGCGCCAGCAGCCCACATAGGGGACAGGGGGTCACAGATACGCAGTATTTT.

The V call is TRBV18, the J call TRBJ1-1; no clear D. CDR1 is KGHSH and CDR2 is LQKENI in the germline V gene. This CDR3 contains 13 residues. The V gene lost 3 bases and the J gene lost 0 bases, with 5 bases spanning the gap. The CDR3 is CASSPVMNTEAFF. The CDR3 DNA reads TGTGCCAGCTCACCGGTTATGAACACTGAAGCTTTCTTT.

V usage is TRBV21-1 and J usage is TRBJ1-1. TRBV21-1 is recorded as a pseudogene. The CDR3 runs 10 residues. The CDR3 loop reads CASSKTEAFF. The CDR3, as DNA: TGTGCCAGCAGCAAAACTGAAGCTTTCTTT.

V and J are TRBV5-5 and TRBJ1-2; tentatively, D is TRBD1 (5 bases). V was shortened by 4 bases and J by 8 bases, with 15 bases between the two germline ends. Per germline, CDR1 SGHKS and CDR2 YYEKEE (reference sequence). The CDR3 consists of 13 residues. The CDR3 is CASSPPQTAGYTF. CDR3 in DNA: TGTGCCAGCAGCCCGCCTCAGACAGCCGGCTACACCTTC.

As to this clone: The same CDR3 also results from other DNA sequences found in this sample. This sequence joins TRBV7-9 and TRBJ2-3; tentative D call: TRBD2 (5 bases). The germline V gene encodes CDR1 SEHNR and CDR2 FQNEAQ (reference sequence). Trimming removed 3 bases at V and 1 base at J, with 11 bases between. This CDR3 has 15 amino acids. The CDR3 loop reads CASSLGRTGTDTQYF. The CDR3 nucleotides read TGTGCCAGCAGCTTGGGGAGAACCGGCACAGATACGCAGTATTTT.

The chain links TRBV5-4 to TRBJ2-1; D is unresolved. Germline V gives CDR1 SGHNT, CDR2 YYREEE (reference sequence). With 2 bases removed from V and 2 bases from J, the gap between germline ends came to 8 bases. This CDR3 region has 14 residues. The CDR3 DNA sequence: TGTGCCAGCAGCTTTTTCGACACCTACAATGAGCAGTTCTTC. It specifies CASSFFDTYNEQFF.

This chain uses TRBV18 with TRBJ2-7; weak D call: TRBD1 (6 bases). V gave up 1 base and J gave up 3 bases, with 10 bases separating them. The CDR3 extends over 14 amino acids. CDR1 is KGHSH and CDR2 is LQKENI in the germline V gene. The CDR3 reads CASSPRDTVYEQYF. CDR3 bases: TGTGCCAGCTCACCACGGGACACGGTCTACGAGCAGTACTTC.

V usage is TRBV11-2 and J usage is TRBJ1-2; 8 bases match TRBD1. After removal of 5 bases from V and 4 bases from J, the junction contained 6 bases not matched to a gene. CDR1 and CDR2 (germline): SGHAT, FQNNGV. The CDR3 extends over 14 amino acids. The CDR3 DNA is TGTGCCAGCAGCCCAGGACAGGGTGTCTATGGCTACACCTTC. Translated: CASSPGQGVYGYTF.

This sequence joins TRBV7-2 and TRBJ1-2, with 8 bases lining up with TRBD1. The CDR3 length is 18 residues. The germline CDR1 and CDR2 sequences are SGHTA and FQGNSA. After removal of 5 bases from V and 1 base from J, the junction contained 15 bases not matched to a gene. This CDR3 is CASSTLNRGAGINYGYTF. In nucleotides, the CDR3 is TGTGCCAGCAGCACCCTAAACAGGGGGGCAGGGATTAACTATGGCTACACCTTC.